This T cell receptor (beta chain) was documented in a study of T cell repertoires in ileal Crohn's disease. Around 490 nanograms of biopsy DNA per sample underwent TCRB immunosequencing. TCRdb's copy holds only in-frame clones and misses some; the assay was immunoSEQ multiplex PCR. The sample carries about 4,700 clones, roughly 80% recorded once. Included were adult ileal or ileocolonic Crohn's patients indicated for ileocolonic resection. This CDR3 comprises 15 residues. CDR1 SGHNT and CDR2 YYREEE come from the germline V gene (reference sequence). Trimming left V 0 bases short and J 0 bases short, with 6 bases between. General observations from the study: Clonal expansions were more frequent in active smokers than non-smokers at surgery.

As regards this clone: The antigen is not known.

The rearrangement uses TRBV5-4 and TRBJ2-2; D gene ambiguous. The TCR originated in an adult with Crohn's disease. Sequencing input: ileal tissue. CDR3 sequence reads: CASSLAQTNTGELFF. DNA for the CDR3: TGTGCCAGCAGCTTGGCACAGACGAACACCGGGGAGCTGTTTTTT.